Listed here is a single T cell receptor beta chain. During active infection, Seattle patients enrolled and were then monitored through disease. Clones were sequenced by immunoSEQ multiplex PCR, and TCRdb holds only the in-frame ones, with some missing. This sample yields 180,000 or so clones, of which around 84% are seen a single time; roughly 15% belongs to the top ten. This entry is derived from a study of blood T cell repertoires in COVID-19. The V end was cut by 3 bases, the J end by 6 bases, with 15 bases between. The V gene's germline CDR1 is KGHSH and CDR2 LQKENI. The CDR3 has 14 residues. This TCR derives from a woman aged 70 to 79 with COVID-19, enrolled during active disease. V usage is TRBV18 and J usage is TRBJ2-7; possibly TRBD1 for D (5 bases). The sequenced sample consisted of peripheral blood. CDR3 coding DNA: TGTGCCAGCTCACCCGACCAGGGTATGGTCGAGCAGTACGTC. Translating it yields CASSPDQGMVEQYV.